These 32 T cell receptor beta chains were all obtained from the same sample, sequenced in a study of blood T cell repertoires in COVID-19. TCRdb keeps only in-frame clones here, not all; method: immunoSEQ multiplex PCR. The table lists 400,000 or so clones, around 87% of them singletons. The sample taken for sequencing was PBMCs or T cells enriched from blood (not recorded which). These receptor sequences come from a man aged 40-50 years in a cohort exposed to, infected with or recovered from COVID-19 (not recorded which).

The rearrangement links TRBV30 to TRBJ1-2; D is uncertain. The CDR3 extends over 15 amino acids. Trimming took off 2 bases at V and 1 base at J, with 14 bases between the two ends. Germline V lookup: CDR1 GTSNPN, CDR2 SVGIG (reference sequence). CDR3 sequence reads: CAWSLSGGSNYGYTF. CDR3 DNA: TGTGCCTGGAGTCTCTCAGGAGGAAGTAACTATGGCTACACCTTC.

The genes are TRBV27 and TRBJ2-1, with TRBD2 identical over 10 bases. Losses at the gene ends were 3 bases for V and 8 bases for J; bases not matched to a gene: 4. Germline V gives CDR1 MNHEY, CDR2 SMNVEV (reference sequence). There are 14 residues in the CDR3. The CDR3 sequence: CASSLSSGRYEQFF. In nucleotides, the CDR3 is TGTGCCAGCAGTTTGAGTAGCGGGAGGTATGAGCAGTTCTTC.

V usage is TRBV5-4 and J usage is TRBJ2-5; TRBD1 aligns across 8 bases. CDR3 length: 14 amino acids. CDR1 and CDR2 (germline): SGHNT, YYREEE (reference sequence). Losses at the gene ends were 2 bases for V and 2 bases for J; bases not matched to a gene: 2. In DNA form, the CDR3 reads TGTGCCAGCAGCTTACAGGGGGTACAAGAGACCCAGTACTTC. It is translated as CASSLQGVQETQYF.

The chain uses TRBV28 and TRBJ1-6, with D maybe TRBD1 (6 bases). CDR1 is MDHEN and CDR2 is SYDVKM in the germline V gene. Deletions cut 8 bases from V and 10 bases from J, with 15 bases between. The CDR3 is 13 amino acids. The chain's CDR3 is CASRAGVGSPLHF. Here the CDR3 DNA reads TGTGCCAGCCGGGCAGGGGTAGGATCACCCCTCCACTTT.

V gene TRBV6-2 or TRBV6-3 combines with J gene TRBJ2-1, with D possibly being TRBD2 (6 bases). The ends were cut back, 4 bases at V and 9 bases at J, with 7 bases in the middle. The CDR3 covers 11 residues. CDR1 and CDR2 (germline): MNHEY, SVGEGT. The CDR3: CASSLGGEQFF. In DNA, the CDR3 is TGTGCCAGCAGTTTGGGAGGTGAGCAGTTCTTC.

The chain recombines TRBV4-1 with TRBJ1-3, with D uncertain. With 1 base removed from V and 1 base from J, the gap between germline ends came to 11 bases. The CDR3 contains 16 residues. CDR1 is MGHRA and CDR2 is YSYEKL in the germline V gene. The CDR3 sequence is CASSQVNPRSGNTIYF. The CDR3 DNA is TGCGCCAGCAGCCAAGTCAACCCTCGGTCTGGAAACACCATATATTTT.

The chain links TRBV3-1 (or the pseudogene TRBV3-2) to TRBJ1-6; D unclear. CDR3 length: 14 residues. V dropped 3 bases and J dropped 7 bases, with 10 bases sitting between them. Germline assignment: CDR1 LGHDT and CDR2 YNNKEL (reference sequence). The CDR3 DNA reads as TGTGCCAGCAGCCAGGCAGTACAGAATTCACCCCTCCACTTT. Residues: CASSQAVQNSPLHF.

The rearrangement joins TRBV7-2 to TRBJ2-3; unclear D gene. Trimming left V 4 bases short and J 1 base short, with 9 bases between. CDR3 size: 14 residues. Germline V gene sequence: CDR1 SGHTA, CDR2 FQGNSA. The CDR3 sequence: CASSSLLGTDTQYF. The DNA of the CDR3 is TGTGCCAGCAGCTCTTTGCTAGGCACAGATACGCAGTATTTT.

The V and J genes are TRBV19 and TRBJ2-1, with TRBD1 as a possible D gene (6 bases). Germline V lookup: CDR1 LNHDA, CDR2 SQIVND (reference sequence). This CDR3 comprises 13 residues. V was clipped by 4 bases and J by 3 bases, with 7 bases between them. Here the CDR3 reads CASSKQGYNEQFF. DNA of the CDR3: TGTGCCAGTAGTAAACAGGGCTACAATGAGCAGTTCTTC.

As regards this clone: The sample has other DNA sequences that encode this CDR3 too. This chain joins TRBV6-1 and TRBJ1-3, with no clear D. Germline values: CDR1 MNHNS, CDR2 SASEGT. This CDR3 contains 14 residues. The V end was cut by 2 bases, the J end by 0 bases, with 5 bases between. This CDR3 reads CASSESGSGNTIYF. CDR3 nucleotide sequence: TGTGCCAGCAGTGAATCGGGCTCTGGAAACACCATATATTTT.

The chain couples TRBV5-4 to TRBJ2-7, with 9 bases fitting TRBD1. The CDR3 length is 14 residues. Germline V gene sequence: CDR1 SGHNT, CDR2 YYREEE (reference sequence). V was pared by 4 bases and J by 4 bases, with 6 bases of the junction left unmatched. The DNA of the CDR3 is TGTGCCAGCAGCCCGGGACAGGGACTATACGAGCAGTACTTC. Its protein is CASSPGQGLYEQYF. Full variable domain (remainder filled in from reference TRBV5-4 and TRBJ2-7): ETGVTQSPTHLIKTRGQQVTLRCSSQSGHNTVSWYQQALGQGPQFIFQYYREEENGRGNFPPRFSGLQFPNYSSELNVNALELDDSALYLCASSPGQGLYEQYFGPGTRLTVT.

This clone appeared a single time. V usage is TRBV5-4 and J usage is TRBJ2-7; D is perhaps TRBD2 (5 bases). The CDR3 is made up of 15 amino acids. Germline-derived CDR1 and CDR2 are SGHNT and YYREEE (reference sequence). Trimming pared 0 bases from V and 0 bases from J, leaving 10 bases between. The CDR3 loop reads CASSLGGSSSYEQYF. CDR3 DNA sequence: TGTGCCAGCAGCTTGGGAGGGTCAAGCTCCTACGAGCAGTACTTC.

The J gene is TRBJ2-1, the V gene TRBV3-1 (or the pseudogene TRBV3-2); D unresolved. Germline lookup yields CDR1 LGHDT and CDR2 YNNKEL (reference sequence). The CDR3 contains 13 residues. V was cut by 2 bases and J by 0 bases, with 2 bases left in between. The CDR3 reads CASSQRSYNEQFF. The CDR3 DNA follows: TGTGCCAGCAGCCAACGCTCCTACAATGAGCAGTTCTTC.

This clone was seen just once. The rearrangement joins TRBV6-5 to TRBJ1-1, with TRBD1 as a possible D gene (5 bases). V lost 6 bases and J 4 bases, leaving 18 bases between the germline ends. The CDR3 loop spans 15 amino acids. Germline assignment: CDR1 MNHEY and CDR2 SVGAGI. CDR3 in amino acids: CASSPGTDGATEAFF. DNA for the CDR3: TGTGCCAGCAGCCCCGGTACGGATGGGGCCACTGAAGCTTTCTTT.

The chain has TRBV3-1 (or the pseudogene TRBV3-2) and TRBJ2-7; 9 nucleotides agree with TRBD2. Losses at the gene ends were 2 bases for V and 4 bases for J; bases not matched to a gene: 3. The CDR3 contains 14 residues. Germline V CDR1 and CDR2: LGHDT, YNNKEL (reference sequence). This chain's CDR3 is CASSQNSGSYEQYF. DNA of the CDR3: TGTGCCAGCAGCCAAAATAGCGGGAGTTACGAGCAGTACTTC.

V usage is TRBV11-2 and J usage is TRBJ2-6, with TRBD1 matching 7 bases. The trim removed 5 bases at V and 1 base at J, leaving 11 bases unmatched. The CDR3 runs 18 residues. CDR1 is SGHAT, CDR2 FQNNGV, per germline. The CDR3 protein is CASSQGQNFLSGANVLTF. The CDR3 region has the DNA TGTGCCAGCAGCCAGGGACAGAACTTTCTTTCTGGGGCCAACGTCCTGACTTTC.

V gene TRBV19 combines with J gene TRBJ2-7; 9 bases are a match to TRBD2. Trimming at V came to 7 bases and at J to 2 bases, leaving 9 bases not matched to a gene. CDR1 is LNHDA and CDR2 is SQIVND in the germline V gene (reference sequence). The CDR3 is 15 residues long. The CDR3 region is CASKGSGSNAYEQYF. CDR3 DNA sequence: TGTGCCAGTAAGGGTAGCGGGAGTAACGCCTACGAGCAGTACTTC.

This clone appeared a few times. The chain uses TRBV9 and TRBJ2-2; 9 bases fit TRBD2. Trimming took 0 bases from V and 7 from J; bases not matched to a gene: 4. This CDR3 has 15 residues. Germline loops: CDR1 SGDLS, CDR2 YYNGEE. The CDR3 is CASSVVAGALGELFF. CDR3 nucleotides: TGTGCCAGCAGCGTAGTAGCGGGAGCCCTCGGGGAGCTGTTTTTT.

The chain combines TRBV5-1 with TRBJ2-7, with D uncertain. CDR1 SGHRS and CDR2 YFSETQ come from the germline V gene. Trimming took off 0 bases at V and 5 bases at J, with 12 bases between the two ends. There are 14 residues in the CDR3. The DNA of the CDR3 is TGCGCCAGCAGCTTGGAAAGGTTGCGGCACGAGCAGTACTTC. It codes for CASSLERLRHEQYF.

The rearrangement joins TRBV6-5 to TRBJ1-5; 10 bases line up with TRBD1. This CDR3 spans 15 amino acids. V shed 1 base and J 9 bases; nucleotides not matched to a gene: 6. CDR1 and CDR2 (germline): MNHEY, SVGAGI. The CDR3, as DNA: TGTGCCAGCAGTTACTTAGGGACAGGGGCCGGGCCCCAGCATTTT. Translating gives CASSYLGTGAGPQHF.

The V call is TRBV9, the J call TRBJ1-1; D is uncertain. CDR1 is SGDLS, CDR2 YYNGEE, per germline. The V end was cut by 4 bases, the J end by 6 bases, with 19 bases between. The CDR3 runs 15 residues. DNA for the CDR3: TGTGCCAGCAGCCGAAGTCGGTTGCTTCAAGCTGAAGCTTTCTTT. As protein: CASSRSRLLQAEAFF.

The V and J genes are TRBV28 and TRBJ2-3; TRBD2 aligns across 8 bases. The CDR3 spans 18 residues. CDR1 and CDR2 (germline): MDHEN, SYDVKM. The ends lost 3 bases at V and 0 bases at J; junction bases unmatched: 11. This chain's CDR3 is CASSFWGAGGSSTDTQYF. Written as DNA, the CDR3 is TGTGCCAGCAGTTTTTGGGGGGCGGGAGGTTCTAGCACAGATACGCAGTATTTT. Based on the CDR3 plus reference TRBV28 and TRBJ2-3, the full variable domain is DVKVTQSSRYLVKRTGEKVFLECVQDMDHENMFWYRQDPGLGLRLIYFSYDVKMKEKGDIPEGYSVSREKKERFSLILESASTNQTSMYLCASSFWGAGGSSTDTQYFGPGTRLTVL.

This clone was recorded only once. The V call is TRBV20-1, the J call TRBJ2-5; TRBD1 might be the D (6 bases). CDR1 and CDR2 from the germline V gene are DFQATT and SNEGSKA (reference sequence). This CDR3 has 14 residues. Trimming shortened V by 3 bases and J by 1 base, and 12 bases separated the two germline ends. The CDR3 region is CSASITTGQETQYF. The DNA of the CDR3 is TGCAGTGCTAGTATCACGACAGGCCAAGAGACCCAGTACTTC.

The chain joins TRBV10-1 to TRBJ2-2; D gene unclear. The V and J ends lost 0 bases and 7 bases respectively, with 3 bases between them. The CDR3 is 12 residues long. Per germline, CDR1 WNHNN and CDR2 SYGVQD (reference sequence). CDR3 coding DNA: TGCGCCAGCAGTGAGTCCTACGGGGAGCTGTTTTTT. Translating it yields CASSESYGELFF.

The gene calls are TRBV28 and TRBJ1-3; a weak D match, TRBD1 (6 bases). CDR3 size: 15 residues. V lost 6 bases, J lost 0 bases, and 12 bases lay in between. The V gene's germline CDR1 is MDHEN and CDR2 SYDVKM. This CDR3 reads CASSRTGSSGNTIYF. CDR3 coding DNA: TGTGCCAGCAGCAGAACAGGGTCCTCTGGAAACACCATATATTTT.

This clone has more than one count but fewer than ten. The chain has TRBV30 and TRBJ1-2; TRBD1 is a possible D gene (5 bases). The V end lost 5 bases, the J end lost 1 base, and 8 bases lay between the germline ends. This CDR3 is built from 12 residues. Germline V CDR1 and CDR2: GTSNPN, SVGIG (reference sequence). The CDR3 coding sequence is TGTGCCTGGTCTCAGGGTAACTATGGCTACACCTTC. Protein sequence: CAWSQGNYGYTF.

This chain connects TRBV7-9 to TRBJ2-7; 10 bases are a match to TRBD1. The CDR3 runs to 15 residues. Germline lookup yields CDR1 SEHNR and CDR2 FQNEAQ (reference sequence). The V and J ends lost 5 bases and 1 base, in that order; junction bases with no gene match: 5. CDR3 sequence reads: CASSPGTGESYEQYF. The CDR3 DNA reads as TGTGCCAGCAGCCCTGGGACAGGGGAGTCCTACGAGCAGTACTTC.

This chain connects TRBV15 to TRBJ2-1; tentatively, D is TRBD2 (6 bases). The CDR3 is 13 amino acids. V lost 4 bases and J 15 bases, leaving 19 bases between the germline ends. Germline-derived CDR1 and CDR2 are LNHNV and YYDKDF (reference sequence). The CDR3 region has the DNA TGTGCCACCAGCACGTCCGAGCCCGGGGGTTCGTTCTTC. Its protein is CATSTSEPGGSFF.

The rearrangement joins TRBV6-5 to TRBJ1-6, with TRBD1 as a possible D gene (6 bases). This CDR3 spans 14 amino acids. Trimming took 6 bases from V and 11 from J, leaving 17 bases between them. Germline V gene sequence: CDR1 MNHEY, CDR2 SVGAGI. CDR3 amino acids: CASSYRQAETPLHF. CDR3 nucleotide sequence: TGTGCCAGCAGCTACCGACAGGCCGAAACACCCCTCCACTTT.

The genes are TRBV27 and TRBJ1-2; 7 bases match TRBD1. Trimming cost V 7 bases and J 5 bases; bases outside gene matches: 13. The germline CDR1 and CDR2 sequences are MNHEY and SMNVEV (reference sequence). The CDR3 contains 15 residues. The CDR3 coding sequence is TGTGCCAGCATTCAGAGACAGGGAATTGGGTATGGCTACACCTTC. Protein: CASIQRQGIGYGYTF.

This chain links TRBV30 with TRBJ1-5; the D is unclear. The CDR3 is made up of 14 amino acids. V lost 2 bases and J lost 2, with 10 bases in between. Germline V CDR1 and CDR2: GTSNPN, SVGIG (reference sequence). The CDR3 DNA is TGTGCCTGGAGTAGGAGCAACGGCAATCAGCCCCAGCATTTT. It yields the protein CAWSRSNGNQPQHF.

This clone appeared a few times. The rearrangement links TRBV10-3 to TRBJ1-3, with D uncertain. The CDR3 is made up of 15 amino acids. V was cut by 2 bases and J by 1 base, with 9 bases left in between. Germline CDR1 reads ENHRY; CDR2 reads SYGVKD. CDR3 region: CAISEASKSGNTIYF. In DNA, the CDR3 is TGTGCCATCAGTGAGGCCAGTAAATCTGGAAACACCATATATTTT.